These 14 T cell receptor beta chains originate from one sample sequenced in a study of T-cell memory formation after mild COVID-19. From the 5' RACE reads, TCRdb called clonotypes with MiXCR, one entry per CDR3 protein. The repertoire holds under 450,000 distinct CDR3 sequences, with roughly a quarter as singletons. The specimen sequenced was PBMCs or a T cell subset sorted from them (not recorded which). The receptors come from an adult woman who had mild COVID-19 (a few samples of this study predate the infection). Cell type and time point are not known.

The chain combines TRBV29-1 with TRBJ1-2; D is undetermined. The V and J ends lost 4 bases and 5 bases respectively, with 17 bases between them. The CDR3 extends over 14 amino acids. CDR1 is SQVTM, CDR2 ANQGSEA, per germline. CDR3 amino acids: CSVVLGAGGYGYTF. CDR3 in DNA: TGCAGCGTTGTCTTAGGTGCGGGAGGTTATGGCTACACCTTC.

This chain connects TRBV29-1 to TRBJ2-5; 12 bases are a match to TRBD1. This CDR3 has 17 residues. Germline V CDR1 and CDR2: SQVTM, ANQGSEA. The ends lost 6 bases at V and 2 bases at J; junction bases unmatched: 13. The CDR3 loop reads CSVEGQGAQRGQETQYF. The CDR3 DNA reads TGCAGCGTGGAGGGACAGGGGGCACAGCGGGGACAAGAGACCCAGTACTTC.

The V gene is TRBV6-2 or TRBV6-3, the J gene TRBJ2-3, with D possibly being TRBD2 (7 bases). Germline assignment: CDR1 MNHEY and CDR2 SVGEGT. V lost 0 bases and J 6 bases, leaving 16 bases between the germline ends. This CDR3 comprises 16 residues. The CDR3 loop reads CASSYSHGGGRDTQYF. The CDR3 DNA reads as TGTGCCAGCAGTTACTCCCATGGCGGGGGCCGGGATACGCAGTATTTT.

The chain carries TRBV6-2 or TRBV6-3 and TRBJ2-2; a possible D gene is TRBD1 (6 bases). The CDR3 covers 13 residues. Germline V gene sequence: CDR1 MNHEY, CDR2 SVGEGT. V lost 4 bases and J 6 bases, leaving 9 bases between the germline ends. The CDR3 reads CASSLGGPGELFF. The CDR3 nucleotides read TGTGCCAGCAGTTTAGGGGGACCCGGGGAGCTGTTTTTT.

For the CDR3, the DNA is TGTGCCTGGAGTGTACGGGCAGGGGGCACCGAGCAGTTCTTC. Its translation is CAWSVRAGGTEQFF. The chain combines TRBV30 with TRBJ2-1, with TRBD1 matching 8 bases. V dropped 0 bases and J dropped 10; count of bases not matched to a gene: 8. The CDR3 is 14 amino acids. Germline V gene lookup returns CDR1 GTSNPN and CDR2 SVGIG (reference sequence).

This rearrangement joins TRBV5-1 to TRBJ2-7, with D unclear. V was cut by 4 bases and J by 2 bases, with 13 bases left in between. The CDR3 totals 14 residues. Germline assignment: CDR1 SGHRS and CDR2 YFSETQ. The CDR3 DNA is TGCGCCAGCAGCGGTCCCCCGGCCGCCTACGAGCAGTACTTC. Amino acid sequence: CASSGPPAAYEQYF.

This clonotype was picked up a small number of times. The chain is built from TRBV11-2 and TRBJ2-2; D gene uncertain. Between the trimmed V and J ends, which lost 4 bases and 4 bases, there was a span of 10 bases. The V gene's germline CDR1 is SGHAT and CDR2 FQNNGV. The length of the CDR3 is 14 residues. CDR3 residues: CASSSRTATGELFF. The DNA of the CDR3 is TGTGCCAGCAGCTCCAGGACGGCCACCGGGGAGCTGTTTTTT.

This clonotype was observed a few times. This chain joins TRBV3-1 and TRBJ1-2; 7 bases fit TRBD1. The CDR3 covers 16 residues. From germline, CDR1 is LGHDT and CDR2 YNNKEL (reference sequence). J was trimmed by 4 bases and V by 4 bases; bases with no gene match: 12. CDR3 amino acids: CASSLDRAAAGYGYTF. The CDR3 DNA sequence: TGTGCCAGCAGCCTCGACAGGGCGGCTGCGGGCTATGGCTACACCTTC. Together with reference TRBV3-1 and TRBJ1-2, the CDR3 gives the full variable domain: DTAVSQTPKYLVTQMGNDKSIKCEQNLGHDTMYWYKQDSKKFLKIMFSYNNKELIINETVPNRFSPKSPDKAHLNLHINSLELGDSAVYFCASSLDRAAAGYGYTFGSGTRLTVV.

This clonotype was counted many times. This sequence joins TRBV24-1 and TRBJ2-2; TRBD2 agrees at 12 bases. This CDR3 region has 15 residues. Per the germline V gene, CDR1 is KGHDR and CDR2 is SFDVKD. J gave up 9 bases and V 7 bases, and 8 bases lay outside the gene matches. CDR3 nucleotides: TGTGCCACCAGCGGGACTAGCGGGCCACGGAGGGAGCTGTTTTTT. Translated, it gives CATSGTSGPRRELFF.

This clonotype showed up many times. The chain links TRBV20-1 to TRBJ1-2, with TRBD1 identical over 12 bases. CDR1 and CDR2 (germline): DFQATT, SNEGSKA (reference sequence). The CDR3 has 16 amino acids. Trimming cost V 6 bases and J 6 bases; bases outside gene matches: 14. CDR3 sequence: CSAQSPRDRGRHGYTF. The CDR3 region has the DNA TGCAGTGCCCAATCTCCCCGGGACAGGGGGCGTCATGGCTACACCTTC.

This clonotype was counted a few times. The chain recombines TRBV30 with TRBJ2-2, with TRBD2 as a possible D gene (6 bases). CDR3 length: 14 residues. Trimming took off 1 base at V and 2 bases at J, with 8 bases between the two ends. Germline values: CDR1 GTSNPN, CDR2 SVGIG (reference sequence). CDR3 coding DNA: TGTGCCTGGAGTGGGGGACTCAACACCGGGGAGCTGTTTTTT. As protein: CAWSGGLNTGELFF.

This chain connects TRBV30 to TRBJ2-7, with unresolved D. Germline lookup yields CDR1 GTSNPN and CDR2 SVGIG (reference sequence). The V and J ends lost 1 base and 1 base respectively, with 5 bases between them. The CDR3 length is 12 residues. Here the CDR3 reads CAWSGDSYEQYF. For the CDR3, the DNA is TGTGCCTGGAGTGGCGATTCCTACGAGCAGTACTTC. Looking up the rest from reference TRBV30 and TRBJ2-7 gives the full variable domain: SQTIHQWPATLVQPVGSPLSLECTVEGTSNPNLYWYRQAAGRGLQLLFYSVGIGQISSEVPQNLSASRPQDRQFILSSKKLLLSDSGFYLCAWSGDSYEQYFGPGTRLTVT.

The V and J genes are TRBV2 and TRBJ2-3; D is ambiguous. CDR1 is SNHLY, CDR2 FYNNEI, per germline. The CDR3 covers 14 residues. V shed 7 bases and J shed 0 bases, with 11 bases lying between them. The DNA for the CDR3 is TGTGCCAGCAACCCAGCGTGTAGCACAGATACGCAGTATTTT. This translates into CASNPACSTDTQYF.

CDR3 in amino acids: CASSSKGSRSRTEAFF. CDR3 nucleotides: TGCGCCAGCAGCTCCAAGGGGAGCCGCTCGCGCACTGAAGCTTTCTTT. This chain uses TRBV5-1 with TRBJ1-1; maybe TRBD1 (5 bases). V was trimmed by 3 bases and J by 4 bases, leaving 19 bases between them. The germline V gene encodes CDR1 SGHRS and CDR2 YFSETQ. The CDR3 contains 16 residues.